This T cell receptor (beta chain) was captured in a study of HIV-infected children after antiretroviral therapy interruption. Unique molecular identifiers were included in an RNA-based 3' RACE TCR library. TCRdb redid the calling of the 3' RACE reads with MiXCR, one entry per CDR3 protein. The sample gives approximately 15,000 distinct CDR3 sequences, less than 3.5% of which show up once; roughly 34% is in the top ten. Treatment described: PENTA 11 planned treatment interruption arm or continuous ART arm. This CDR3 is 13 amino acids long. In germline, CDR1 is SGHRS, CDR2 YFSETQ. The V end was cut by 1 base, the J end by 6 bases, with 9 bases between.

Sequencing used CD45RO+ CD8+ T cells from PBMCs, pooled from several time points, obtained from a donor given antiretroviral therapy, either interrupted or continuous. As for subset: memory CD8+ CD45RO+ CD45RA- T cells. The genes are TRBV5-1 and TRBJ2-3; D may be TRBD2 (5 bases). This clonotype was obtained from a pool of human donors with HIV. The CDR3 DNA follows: TGCGCCAGCAGCTTGCGCGGGCTTGATACGCAGTATTTT. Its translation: CASSLRGLDTQYF.